Listed here is a single T cell receptor beta chain. This CDR3 contains 16 residues. Trimming shortened V by 8 bases and J by 5 bases, and 22 bases separated the two germline ends. CDR1 is MNHEY, CDR2 SMNVEV, per germline (reference sequence). The data derive from a study of blood T cell repertoires in COVID-19. Study context: The study drew acute and convalescent COVID-19 samples from the United States, Italy and Spain. The cDNA or gDNA used as material had been derived from T cells, B-cell-depleted T cells, or PBMCs.

The authors' processing: For nucleated cells, counts were estimated from reference gene primer amplification. The protocol was immunoSEQ multiplex PCR, while the TCRdb copy is restricted to in-frame clones and leaves out a portion. D and trimming were read from the DNA, whereas the V and J calls and clone size are those reported in that table. Of 310,000 or so clones in the sample, about 84% were seen once. Material for sequencing was peripheral blood. The V call is TRBV27, the J call TRBJ1-5; no clear D gene. This TCR came from a woman in her 50s with acute or convalescent COVID-19. CDR3 amino acids: CASRRRPYGWDQPQHF. For the CDR3, the DNA is TGTGCCAGCCGGCGGCGCCCCTATGGGTGGGATCAGCCCCAGCATTTT.